The clone carrying this T cell receptor beta chain is medium-sized within its sample. These data are taken from a study of PD-L1 blockade in urothelial cancer. Turning to the study itself: Patients took up atezolizumab in about 2014 at 1,200 mg intravenously every 3 weeks. Male sex and bladder-origin urothelial cancer characterized about 90% of the roughly 30 patients.

Method: immunoSEQ multiplex PCR; TCRdb's copy keeps in-frame clones and lacks some. Of around 33,000 clones detected, 82% appear once; the ten largest clones hold roughly 7.1%. The ends lost 5 bases at V and 3 bases at J; junction bases unmatched: 6. The CDR3 runs 14 residues. Germline loops: CDR1 MDHEN, CDR2 SYDVKM. Time point meaning: pretreatment peripheral blood. Per-patient samples, pretreatment and on-treatment, numbered 1 to 8. The V and J genes are TRBV28 and TRBJ1-1; TRBD1 matches 7 bases. The TCR originated in a man aged 55 to 69 with urothelial cancer. Sequenced here: PBMCs, sampled around atezolizumab (anti-PD-L1) treatment. The CDR3 sequence: CASSQGGQYTEAFF. CDR3 bases: TGTGCCAGCAGTCAAGGGGGACAGTACACTGAAGCTTTCTTT. The entire variable domain, with the rest obtained from reference TRBV28 and TRBJ1-1, is as follows: DVKVTQSSRYLVKRTGEKVFLECVQDMDHENMFWYRQDPGLGLRLIYFSYDVKMKEKGDIPEGYSVSREKKERFSLILESASTNQTSMYLCASSQGGQYTEAFFGQGTRLTVV.